The 5 T cell receptor beta chains below come from one sample, sequenced in a study of blood T cell repertoires in COVID-19. The method was immunoSEQ multiplex PCR; TCRdb's version includes in-frame clones alone and lacks a portion of them. The sample includes approximately 150,000 clones, roughly 90% seen only once; the top ten take roughly 1.5%. The source material was peripheral blood. These receptors all come from a human donor in a cohort sampled during active COVID-19.

The V call is TRBV27, the J call TRBJ2-7; 9 nucleotides agree with TRBD1. Germline values: CDR1 MNHEY, CDR2 SMNVEV (reference sequence). The CDR3 contains 14 residues. V dropped 8 bases and J dropped 2; count of bases not matched to a gene: 7. The CDR3 protein is CASSSTGGAYEQYF. The CDR3 DNA reads TGTGCCAGCTCGTCGACAGGGGGAGCCTACGAGCAGTACTTC.

This clone was seen once. The J gene is TRBJ1-2, the V gene TRBV12-3 or TRBV12-4; D perhaps matches TRBD1 (5 bases). CDR3 length: 13 amino acids. The ends were cut back, 7 bases at V and 3 bases at J, with 12 bases in the middle. The CDR3 protein is CASTPRGYYGYTF. CDR3 DNA: TGTGCCAGCACGCCCCGGGGGTACTATGGCTACACCTTC.

The chain carries TRBV5-4 and TRBJ1-1, with D maybe TRBD1 (5 bases). With 1 base removed from V and 5 bases from J, the gap between germline ends came to 12 bases. The germline V gene has CDR1 SGHNT and CDR2 YYREEE (reference sequence). The CDR3 loop spans 14 amino acids. CDR3 bases: TGTGCCAGCAGCTTGAGGGGTGGAGTGACTGAAGCTTTCTTT. Amino acids: CASSLRGGVTEAFF.

The chain carries TRBV19 and TRBJ1-4; D unresolved. CDR3 length equals 14 residues. Deletions cut 4 bases from V and 7 bases from J, with 13 bases between. Germline values: CDR1 LNHDA, CDR2 SQIVND (reference sequence). The CDR3 loop is CASSSGSGPEKLFF. In DNA form, the CDR3 reads TGTGCCAGTAGTAGTGGGAGTGGACCTGAAAAACTGTTTTTT.

CDR3 amino acids: CASSRSGTSGGRNEQFF. The CDR3 nucleotides are TGTGCCAGCAGCAGATCCGGGACTAGCGGGGGTCGAAATGAGCAGTTCTTC. The gene calls are TRBV7-2 and TRBJ2-1; 14 bases line up with TRBD2. J gave up 7 bases and V 5 bases, and 10 bases lay outside the gene matches. This CDR3 comprises 17 residues. Germline V lookup: CDR1 SGHTA, CDR2 FQGNSA.